This T cell receptor beta chain was found in a study of blood T cell repertoires in COVID-19. Germline V gives CDR1 KGHDR, CDR2 SFDVKD. Trimming took 3 bases from V and 4 from J; bases not matched to a gene: 14. The CDR3 totals 18 residues. Adults between roughly 18 and 89 years of age took part from about 24 US areas. Libraries were prepared by immunoSEQ multiplex PCR; TCRdb keeps only in-frame clonotypes and omits some of them. The sample yields 150,000 or so clones, around 80% seen once. Source material: PBMCs or T cells enriched from blood (not recorded which). The receptor comes from a woman in her 50s in a cohort exposed to, infected with or recovered from COVID-19 (not recorded which). V gene TRBV24-1 combines with J gene TRBJ2-1; 7 bases are a match to TRBD1. The CDR3 region is CATSDRGFLGQEYNEQFF. The CDR3 nucleotides read TGTGCCACCAGTGATCGAGGTTTTCTAGGACAGGAGTACAATGAGCAGTTCTTC.